A single sample gave rise to the 8 T cell receptor beta chains below, sequenced in a study of T cell responses to AZD1222 COVID-19 vaccine. Only in-frame clones appear in the TCRdb table, and some are missing; sequencing was by immunoSEQ multiplex PCR. The profile covers approximately 81,000 clones, with about 90% appearing a single time and 3.5% to 5.5% taken by the ten largest. The sequencing here drew on peripheral blood, taken on day 0 of MenACWY control vaccination. These receptors came from an adult in good health.

The V gene is TRBV6-5, the J gene TRBJ1-2; 9 bases are a match to TRBD1. The CDR3 has 12 amino acids. V lost 5 bases, J lost 6 bases, and 1 base stayed unmatched. Looked up from germline, CDR1 is MNHEY and CDR2 is SVGAGI. CDR3 DNA: TGTGCCAGCAGTACAGGGGGCCATGGCTACACCTTC. Residues: CASSTGGHGYTF.

The V gene is TRBV6-1, the J gene TRBJ2-3, with D perhaps matching TRBD1 or TRBD2 (7 bases each). Germline values: CDR1 MNHNS, CDR2 SASEGT. The V end was cut by 1 base, the J end by 4 bases, with 18 bases between. The CDR3 contains 17 residues. CDR3 residues: CASSEGVAGGVADTQYF. The CDR3 DNA is TGTGCCAGCAGTGAAGGGGTCGCAGGGGGGGTTGCAGATACGCAGTATTTT.

This rearrangement joins TRBV5-1 to TRBJ2-1; no firm D call. Germline values: CDR1 SGHRS, CDR2 YFSETQ. The CDR3 extends over 13 amino acids. The V gene lost 3 bases and the J gene lost 9 bases, with 13 bases spanning the gap. The CDR3 DNA follows: TGCGCCAGCAGCTGGGATGGGTCCGGTGAGCAGTTCTTC. Encoded protein: CASSWDGSGEQFF.

The chain uses TRBV27 and TRBJ2-3, with D possibly being TRBD2 (6 bases). The V and J ends lost 3 bases and 0 bases respectively, with 7 bases between them. CDR1 and CDR2 (germline): MNHEY, SMNVEV (reference sequence). CDR3 length: 14 residues. For the CDR3, the DNA is TGTGCCAGCAGTTTGGAGGGTAGCACAGATACGCAGTATTTT. Translation gives CASSLEGSTDTQYF.

J is TRBJ2-1 and V is TRBV7-9; 12 bases are a match to TRBD2. V lost 5 bases, J lost 4 bases, and 12 bases stayed unmatched. In germline, CDR1 is SEHNR, CDR2 FQNEAQ (reference sequence). There are 18 residues in the CDR3. For the CDR3, the DNA is TGTGCCAGCAGCCCAGACCCGGGACTAGCGGGTAGGTACAATGAGCAGTTCTTC. Protein sequence: CASSPDPGLAGRYNEQFF.

The rearrangement links TRBV9 to TRBJ1-2; D is perhaps TRBD1 (5 bases). Germline CDR1 is SGDLS and CDR2 is YYNGEE. This CDR3 is 14 amino acids long. V was trimmed by 5 bases and J by 9 bases, leaving 20 bases between them. DNA of the CDR3: TGTGCCAGCAGAGGAGATGGGACCTACTCTAGCTACACCTTC. Residues: CASRGDGTYSSYTF.

V is TRBV2 and J is TRBJ1-6; 10 bases match TRBD1. V trimming: 10 bases; J trimming: 7 bases; junction bases outside the gene matches: 7. Germline lookup yields CDR1 SNHLY and CDR2 FYNNEI. The CDR3 is 14 amino acids. For the CDR3, the DNA is TGTGCCACCTCGTCGGGACAGGGGAATTCACCCCTCCACTTT. Amino acids: CATSSGQGNSPLHF.

The V gene is TRBV28, the J gene TRBJ1-2; TRBD1 agrees at 7 bases. Germline CDR1 is MDHEN and CDR2 is SYDVKM. The V segment lost 10 bases and the J segment 7 bases; nucleotides outside the gene matches: 6. The CDR3 is 11 residues long. As DNA, the CDR3 is TGTGCCACCGACTCAGGGGGTGGCTACACCTTC. It is translated as CATDSGGGYTF.